These 31 T cell receptor beta chains came from one sample sequenced in a study of blood T cell repertoires in COVID-19. Produced via immunoSEQ multiplex PCR; TCRdb's table is partial and in-frame only. The sample lists 80,000 to 100,000 clones, 75% to 90% occurring once. Source material: peripheral blood. The receptors were sampled from a woman aged 80 or older with active or convalescent COVID-19.

This chain uses TRBV6-5 with TRBJ2-2; TRBD2 matches 8 bases. This CDR3 has 13 residues. In germline, CDR1 is MNHEY, CDR2 SVGAGI. Trimming at V came to 8 bases and at J to 1 base, leaving 0 bases not matched to a gene. The CDR3 DNA reads TGTGCCAGCCGGGGGGGGAACACCGGGGAGCTGTTTTTT. Translating it yields CASRGGNTGELFF.

The chain has TRBV2 and TRBJ2-3, with 8 positions matching TRBD2. This CDR3 has 13 residues. J gave up 4 bases and V 8 bases, and 5 bases lay outside the gene matches. Looked up from germline, CDR1 is SNHLY and CDR2 is FYNNEI. The CDR3 nucleotides read TGTGCCAGCTATGGCGGGGGGCCAGATACGCAGTATTTT. Protein product: CASYGGGPDTQYF. Together with reference TRBV2 and TRBJ2-3, the CDR3 gives the full variable domain: EPEVTQTPSHQVTQMGQEVILRCVPISNHLYFYWYRQILGQKVEFLVSFYNNEISEKSEIFDDQFSVERPDGSNFTLKIRSTKLEDSAMYFCASYGGGPDTQYFGPGTRLTVL.

This chain connects TRBV24-1 to TRBJ2-5, with 10 bases fitting TRBD1. After removal of 5 bases from V and 5 bases from J, the junction contained 7 bases not matched to a gene. The CDR3 contains 15 residues. Germline loops: CDR1 KGHDR, CDR2 SFDVKD. This chain's CDR3 is CATSASTGGWETQYF. The CDR3 DNA sequence: TGTGCCACCAGTGCCTCGACAGGGGGCTGGGAGACCCAGTACTTC.

The J gene is TRBJ2-2, the V gene TRBV3-1 (or the pseudogene TRBV3-2); 9 nucleotides agree with TRBD2. CDR3 length equals 18 residues. The V and J ends lost 0 bases and 6 bases, in that order; junction bases with no gene match: 11. Germline lookup yields CDR1 LGHDT and CDR2 YNNKEL (reference sequence). In DNA form, the CDR3 reads TGTGCCAGCAGCCAAGATCTCGGGCGGGGGGGTTCCGCCGGGGAGCTGTTTTTT. Amino acids: CASSQDLGRGGSAGELFF.

This clone was detected only a few times. This chain links TRBV30 with TRBJ2-5; perhaps TRBD2 as D (7 bases). The CDR3 has 13 amino acids. Germline V CDR1 and CDR2: GTSNPN, SVGIG (reference sequence). The V and J ends lost 6 bases and 4 bases respectively, with 15 bases between them. The CDR3 reads CACRTRGVETQYF. The CDR3 bases are TGTGCCTGCCGGACTAGGGGGGTAGAGACCCAGTACTTC.

The rearrangement joins TRBV6-5 to TRBJ2-1, with a weak D call TRBD1 (5 bases). Germline V CDR1 and CDR2: MNHEY, SVGAGI. The V end lost 5 bases, the J end lost 5 bases, and 10 bases lay between the germline ends. The CDR3 consists of 13 residues. CDR3 DNA sequence: TGTGCCAGCAGTATACAGGACCACAATGAGCAGTTCTTC. This sequence encodes CASSIQDHNEQFF.

CDR3 DNA sequence: TGTGCCAGTACTAACGTGGGACTAGTCTCCCATGAGCAGTTCTTC. It translates to CASTNVGLVSHEQFF. The rearrangement links TRBV5-4 to TRBJ2-1, with 8 bases fitting TRBD2. Germline V gene lookup returns CDR1 SGHNT and CDR2 YYREEE (reference sequence). There are 15 residues in the CDR3. V lost 8 bases to trimming and J lost 8 bases; unmatched junction nucleotides: 15.

The chain employs TRBV6-5 and TRBJ2-7; 8 bases are a match to TRBD2. Germline V gene data show CDR1 as MNHEY and CDR2 as SVGAGI. The trim removed 8 bases at V and 7 bases at J, leaving 13 bases unmatched. The CDR3 length is 14 residues. CDR3: CASAGRERVREQYF. The DNA for the CDR3 is TGTGCCAGCGCCGGGAGGGAGCGGGTCCGGGAGCAGTACTTC.

The chain uses TRBV7-2 and TRBJ2-7; D might be TRBD1 (6 bases). This CDR3 contains 14 residues. From germline, CDR1 is SGHTA and CDR2 FQGNSA. V dropped 2 bases and J dropped 3 bases, with 11 bases sitting between them. CDR3 amino acids: CASSLFPGVYEQYF. CDR3 nucleotide sequence: TGTGCCAGCAGCTTATTTCCAGGGGTCTACGAGCAGTACTTC.

The chain links TRBV20-1 to TRBJ1-5, with no clear D. The V end lost 3 bases, the J end lost 9 bases, and 21 bases lay between the germline ends. This CDR3 region has 15 residues. Germline assignment: CDR1 DFQATT and CDR2 SNEGSKA (reference sequence). The CDR3 sequence: CSASGRVARIRPQHF. In DNA form, the CDR3 reads TGCAGTGCTAGTGGCCGTGTCGCCCGTATTAGGCCCCAGCATTTT.

The rearrangement joins TRBV19 to TRBJ1-1; 10 bases fit TRBD1. Germline lookup yields CDR1 LNHDA and CDR2 SQIVND (reference sequence). The CDR3 sequence is 12 residues long. The trim removed 6 bases at V and 11 bases at J, leaving 6 bases unmatched. Here the CDR3 reads CASRDRGRGAFF. CDR3 bases: TGTGCCAGTAGAGACAGGGGGCGCGGGGCTTTCTTT.

The V call is TRBV5-1, the J call TRBJ2-5; weak D call: TRBD1 (6 bases). V was pared by 0 bases and J by 1 base, with 7 bases between. The germline V gene has CDR1 SGHRS and CDR2 YFSETQ. The CDR3 is 14 residues long. CDR3 amino acids: CASSLGTVQETQYF. The CDR3 coding sequence is TGCGCCAGCAGCTTGGGGACAGTCCAAGAGACCCAGTACTTC.

This clone has a single count. This chain connects TRBV25-1 to TRBJ1-2; 7 nucleotides agree with TRBD1. The CDR3 runs 16 residues. The V and J ends lost 1 base and 2 bases, in that order; junction bases with no gene match: 7. Germline V gene lookup returns CDR1 MGHDK and CDR2 SYGVNS. In DNA, the CDR3 is TGTGCCAGCAGTGAATTCAGGGGGGCTGGCAACTATGGCTACACCTTC. Protein product: CASSEFRGAGNYGYTF.

The chain combines TRBV29-1 with TRBJ1-2; no clear D. The germline gives CDR1 SQVTM, CDR2 ANQGSEA. The CDR3 extends over 11 amino acids. The V gene lost 3 bases and the J gene lost 6 bases, with 8 bases spanning the gap. As DNA, the CDR3 is TGCAGCGTTGAGTGGGCAGATGGCTACACCTTC. It specifies CSVEWADGYTF.

This chain links TRBV27 with TRBJ2-5; the match to TRBD2 covers 10 bases. The germline V gene has CDR1 MNHEY and CDR2 SMNVEV (reference sequence). Germline trimming cut 5 bases from V and 3 bases from J; bases unmatched to any gene: 6. The CDR3 spans 15 residues. CDR3 bases: TGTGCCAGCAGTACCCAGCGGGGGGGTGAAGAGACCCAGTACTTC. As protein: CASSTQRGGEETQYF.

V and J are TRBV5-4 and TRBJ2-3; 13 positions agree with TRBD2. The germline gives CDR1 SGHNT, CDR2 YYREEE (reference sequence). CDR3 length equals 15 residues. The trim removed 5 bases at V and 8 bases at J, leaving 8 bases unmatched. The CDR3 DNA reads as TGTGCCAGCAGAACTAGCGGGAGGGAGGGCGGTACGCAGTATTTT. As protein: CASRTSGREGGTQYF.

The chain links TRBV2 to TRBJ2-2; weak D call: TRBD2 (6 bases). The CDR3 runs 15 residues. Looked up from germline, CDR1 is SNHLY and CDR2 is FYNNEI. V lost 6 bases to trimming and J lost 2 bases, with 13 bases between them. CDR3 loop: CASRTGTSNTGELFF. In nucleotides, the CDR3 is TGTGCCAGCAGGACTGGGACTTCCAACACCGGGGAGCTGTTTTTT.

The chain has TRBV11-2 and TRBJ2-3; D is possibly TRBD2 (6 bases). This CDR3 is 16 amino acids long. V was clipped by 3 bases and J by 0 bases, with 13 bases between them. Looked up from germline, CDR1 is SGHAT and CDR2 is FQNNGV. The CDR3 sequence: CASSFGTSTSTDTQYF. DNA for the CDR3: TGTGCCAGCAGCTTTGGGACTTCTACTAGCACAGATACGCAGTATTTT.

The chain carries TRBV10-3 and TRBJ2-7; 11 positions match TRBD2. CDR1 is ENHRY, CDR2 SYGVKD, per germline. The trim removed 5 bases at V and 6 bases at J, leaving 27 bases unmatched. The CDR3 length is 21 residues. CDR3 protein: CAISTYHALGTSGSPLSEQYF. CDR3 coding DNA: TGTGCCATCAGTACTTACCACGCCCTGGGGACTAGCGGATCTCCCCTAAGCGAGCAGTACTTC.

J is TRBJ2-2 and V is TRBV19; D unresolved. This CDR3 region has 15 residues. Trimming removed 3 bases from V and 4 bases from J, with 12 bases in between. Germline values: CDR1 LNHDA, CDR2 SQIVND (reference sequence). CDR3 in amino acids: CASSIIVYSTGELFF. The CDR3 nucleotides read TGTGCCAGTAGTATTATAGTCTACTCCACCGGGGAGCTGTTTTTT.

The chain combines TRBV11-2 with TRBJ2-3, with D perhaps matching TRBD2 (6 bases). The CDR3 has 14 amino acids. From germline, CDR1 is SGHAT and CDR2 FQNNGV. V gave up 5 bases and J gave up 4 bases, with 13 bases separating them. The CDR3 region has the DNA TGTGCCAGCAGCCCGACCCGGGGGTCAGATACGCAGTATTTT. It encodes CASSPTRGSDTQYF.

The V and J genes are TRBV4-2 and TRBJ2-2; TRBD2 matches at 7 bases. From germline, CDR1 is LGHNA and CDR2 YNFKEQ. The junction had 13 bases not matched to a gene; V was cut back by 0 bases and J by 6 bases. The CDR3 consists of 18 residues. The CDR3 nucleotides are TGTGCCAGCAGCCAAGATCGTCGGGCGGGAGCCTTTGCCGGGGAGCTGTTTTTT. It encodes CASSQDRRAGAFAGELFF.

The chain employs TRBV3-1 (or the pseudogene TRBV3-2) and TRBJ1-6; possibly TRBD1 for D (5 bases). The CDR3 is 15 residues long. In germline, CDR1 is LGHDT, CDR2 YNNKEL (reference sequence). V was shortened by 4 bases and J by 14 bases, with 21 bases between the two germline ends. The CDR3 bases are TGTGCCAGCAGCCCCGGTTTGGGGCCCCAATTCACCCTCCACTTT. As protein: CASSPGLGPQFTLHF.

This chain links TRBV27 with TRBJ2-7, with TRBD2 matching 11 bases. The CDR3 runs 18 residues. Unmatched junction bases numbered 14, after V lost 5 bases and J lost 2 bases. CDR1 and CDR2 (germline): MNHEY, SMNVEV (reference sequence). The CDR3 protein is CASSGAGTSGLSTYEQYF. The DNA of the CDR3 is TGTGCCAGCAGTGGAGCCGGGACTAGCGGCCTCTCTACCTACGAGCAGTACTTC.

The chain carries TRBV19 and TRBJ1-2; weak D call: TRBD1 (6 bases). Trimming removed 5 bases from V and 4 bases from J, with 11 bases in between. CDR3 length: 13 amino acids. Per germline, CDR1 LNHDA and CDR2 SQIVND (reference sequence). CDR3 nucleotides: TGTGCCAGTAGTGGTACAGGGAGCTATGGCTACACCTTC. Translation gives CASSGTGSYGYTF. Filled out from reference TRBV19 and TRBJ1-2, the complete variable domain reads DGGITQSPKYLFRKEGQNVTLSCEQNLNHDAMYWYRQDPGQGLRLIYYSQIVNDFQKGDIAEGYSVSREKKESFPLTVTSAQKNPTAFYLCASSGTGSYGYTFGSGTRLTVV.

The chain uses TRBV18 and TRBJ1-1; 10 bases fit TRBD1. Germline trimming cut 6 bases from V and 11 bases from J; bases unmatched to any gene: 9. Germline CDR1 reads KGHSH; CDR2 reads LQKENI. This CDR3 has 13 residues. CDR3 DNA sequence: TGTGCCAGCTCCCGGGACAGGGGAAGGGATGCTTTCTTT. Its translation: CASSRDRGRDAFF.

The chain couples TRBV7-2 to TRBJ2-3; D not certain. The CDR3 is 12 residues long. Per germline, CDR1 SGHTA and CDR2 FQGNSA. V lost 6 bases, J lost 2 bases, and 6 bases lay in between. CDR3 sequence reads: CASRLLTDTQYF. CDR3 sequence (DNA): TGTGCCAGCAGATTACTCACAGATACGCAGTATTTT. Combining the CDR3 with reference TRBV7-2 and TRBJ2-3 gives the whole variable domain GAGVSQSPSNKVTEKGKDVELRCDPISGHTALYWYRQSLGQGLEFLIYFQGNSAPDKSGLPSDRFSAERTGGSVSTLTIQRTQQEDSAVYLCASRLLTDTQYFGPGTRLTVL.

The table lists this clone with a count of one. CDR3 in DNA: TGTGCCAGCAGTCGTCAGGGTCTCTACGAGCAGTACTTC. Its translation: CASSRQGLYEQYF. The rearrangement joins TRBV28 to TRBJ2-7, with D possibly TRBD1 on 5 matching bases. The V end was cut by 5 bases, the J end by 3 bases, with 11 bases between. Germline loops: CDR1 MDHEN, CDR2 SYDVKM. CDR3 length equals 13 residues.

The chain is built from TRBV12-3 or TRBV12-4 and TRBJ2-7, with a weak D call TRBD2 (5 bases). This CDR3 has 12 amino acids. V gave up 4 bases and J gave up 6 bases, with 10 bases separating them. CDR3 in amino acids: CASSYGLSEQYF. CDR3 bases: TGTGCCAGCAGTTACGGACTGAGCGAGCAGTACTTC.

The chain links TRBV19 to TRBJ2-2, with 11 bases fitting TRBD1. V was clipped by 10 bases and J by 4 bases; unmatched bases: 11. This CDR3 spans 16 amino acids. Germline CDR1 and CDR2: LNHDA and SQIVND (reference sequence). For the CDR3, the DNA is TGTGCCACCGCTTCGGGACAGGGGGTTCTCACCGGGGAGCTGTTTTTT. This translates into CATASGQGVLTGELFF.

V is TRBV10-3 and J is TRBJ1-5; 7 positions agree with TRBD1. V was pared by 6 bases and J by 5 bases, with 4 bases of the junction left unmatched. CDR3 length: 13 residues. CDR1 and CDR2 (germline): ENHRY, SYGVKD. CDR3 sequence reads: CAIRFDRDQPQHF. CDR3 nucleotides: TGTGCCATCAGGTTCGACAGGGATCAGCCCCAGCATTTT.